These 3 T cell receptor beta chains came from one sample sequenced in a study of T cell responses to AZD1222 COVID-19 vaccine. Some clones are missing from TCRdb's copy, which holds only in-frame ones; the method was immunoSEQ multiplex PCR. The sample lists around 60,000 clones, about 90% occurring once. Sequenced material: peripheral blood, taken on day 0 of AZD1222 vaccination. The receptors stem from an adult in good health.

The chain couples TRBV18 to TRBJ1-2; D unclear. The germline V gene encodes CDR1 KGHSH and CDR2 LQKENI. The CDR3 has 15 amino acids. V dropped 2 bases and J dropped 6 bases, with 16 bases sitting between them. CDR3 bases: TGTGCCAGCTCACCAACAGACTCCGCTATGCATGGCTACACCTTC. It codes for CASSPTDSAMHGYTF.

This clone was counted only a few times. V is TRBV2 and J is TRBJ2-3; D gene uncertain. The V gene's germline CDR1 is SNHLY and CDR2 FYNNEI. This CDR3 is built from 12 residues. Trimming left V 2 bases short and J 3 bases short, with 3 bases between. CDR3 nucleotide sequence: TGTGCCAGCAGTGAAATAACAGATACGCAGTATTTT. As protein: CASSEITDTQYF.

The chain is built from TRBV2 and TRBJ1-5; D gene ambiguous. Germline-derived CDR1 and CDR2 are SNHLY and FYNNEI. The CDR3 is 13 residues long. Trimming removed 1 base at V and 7 bases at J, with 8 bases between. DNA for the CDR3: TGTGCCAGCAGTGAAGTTGGGGAGCAGCCCCAGCATTTT. As protein: CASSEVGEQPQHF.